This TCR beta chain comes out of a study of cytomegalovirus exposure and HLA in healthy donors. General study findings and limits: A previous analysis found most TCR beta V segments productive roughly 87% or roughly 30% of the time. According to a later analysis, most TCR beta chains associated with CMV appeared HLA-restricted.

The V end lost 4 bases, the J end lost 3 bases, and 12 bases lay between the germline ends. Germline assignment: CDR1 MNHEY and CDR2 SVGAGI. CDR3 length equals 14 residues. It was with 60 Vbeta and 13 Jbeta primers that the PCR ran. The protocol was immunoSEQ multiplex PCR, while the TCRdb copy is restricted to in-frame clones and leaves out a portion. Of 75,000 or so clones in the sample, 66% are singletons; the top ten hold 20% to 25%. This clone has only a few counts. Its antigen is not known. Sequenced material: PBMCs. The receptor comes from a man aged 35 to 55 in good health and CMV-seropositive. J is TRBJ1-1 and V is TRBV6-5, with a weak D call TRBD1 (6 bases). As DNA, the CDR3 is TGTGCCAGCAGTTCTAATTCAGGGGACACTGAAGCTTTCTTT. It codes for CASSSNSGDTEAFF.